The following is a T cell receptor beta chain sequence with its context. This record belongs to a study of cytomegalovirus exposure and HLA in healthy donors. The CDR3 sequence is 15 residues long. The germline V gene has CDR1 SGHTS and CDR2 YDEGEE. V lost 3 bases, J lost 1 base, and 6 bases stayed unmatched. The assay was immunoSEQ multiplex PCR, and TCRdb's table has in-frame clones only and misses some. The table records fewer than 85,000 clones, 90% to 95% of them present only once. Sequencing was done on a sample of PBMCs. The clonotype was recovered from a young woman in good health and CMV-seronegative. V and J are TRBV5-8 and TRBJ1-1; 7 bases fit TRBD1. This CDR3 is CASSSPRTGNTEAFF. CDR3 in DNA: TGTGCCAGCAGCTCCCCTCGGACAGGGAACACTGAAGCTTTCTTT.